A selection of T cell receptor beta chains follows, all from one sample in a study of shared clonotypes between healthy human individuals. TCRdb's copy holds only in-frame clones and misses some; the assay was immunoSEQ multiplex PCR. The data show fewer than 1 million clones, about 97% seen once. Sequencing was carried out using naive CD8+ T cells sorted from blood. The receptors shown here come from a man aged 25-45 years in good health. CDR3s include the opening cysteine and the closing phenylalanine or tryptophan. A D gene is named only where the DNA matches it firmly. The size field is filled for only some rows; it gives once, few, many or a size class.

clone_size,j_call,d_call,v_call,cdr3_aa,cdr3_nt
once,TRBJ2-1,-,TRBV7-2,CASSIGIGVPYNEQFF,TGTGCCAGCAGCATAGGAATAGGGGTTCCCTACAATGAGCAGTTCTTC
-,TRBJ1-1,-,TRBV6-6,CASSRKNTEAFF,TGTGCCAGCAGTAGGAAAAACACTGAAGCTTTCTTT
-,TRBJ1-1,-,TRBV11-1,CASSPSGGNTEAFF,TGTGCCAGCAGCCCCTCTGGGGGCAACACTGAAGCTTTCTTT
-,TRBJ2-7,TRBD1,TRBV18,CASSPNTPTGGEQYF,TGTGCCAGCTCACCCAACACTCCGACAGGGGGCGAGCAGTACTTC
-,TRBJ2-2,-,TRBV25-1,CASSELLDGTGELFF,TGTGCCAGCAGTGAGTTACTAGATGGAACCGGGGAGCTGTTTTTT
-,TRBJ2-6,TRBD2,TRBV7-9,CASSASGGGGGANVLTF,TGTGCCAGCAGCGCCTCGGGCGGGGGAGGTGGGGCCAACGTCCTGACTTTC
-,TRBJ2-7,-,TRBV10-3,CAISENRSDEQYF,TGTGCCATCAGTGAGAATCGGAGCGACGAGCAGTACTTC
-,TRBJ1-1,-,TRBV27,CASRQNTEAFF,TGTGCCAGTCGACAGAACACTGAAGCTTTCTTT
-,TRBJ2-3,-,TRBV27,CASSFGGRTPTDTQYF,TGTGCCAGCAGTTTCGGAGGACGGACACCCACAGATACGCAGTATTTT
-,TRBJ2-3,-,TRBV10-1,CASSARQWTDTQYF,TGCGCCAGCAGCGCTAGACAGTGGACAGATACGCAGTATTTT
-,TRBJ2-1,TRBD2,TRBV25-1,CASSVSGRAPYNEQFF,TGTGCCAGCAGTGTTAGCGGGAGGGCCCCTTACAATGAGCAGTTCTTC
-,TRBJ2-1,TRBD2,TRBV4-1,CASSQGGLAGAYEQFF,TGCGCCAGCAGCCAAGGAGGACTAGCGGGAGCTTATGAGCAGTTCTTC
-,TRBJ2-2,-,TRBV7-2,CASSPVPGELFF,TGTGCCAGCAGCCCAGTCCCCGGGGAGCTGTTTTTT
-,TRBJ2-1,TRBD1,TRBV11-3,CASSLRTGAQRNEQFF,TGTGCCAGCAGCCTTCGGACAGGGGCTCAACGCAATGAGCAGTTCTTC
-,TRBJ2-7,-,TRBV28,CASSIGVRCNLF,TGTGCCAGCAGTATTGGGGTGCGCTGCAACCTTTTC
-,TRBJ1-1,-,TRBV9,CASSVAARGSEAFF,TGTGCCAGCAGCGTAGCTGCGAGGGGTTCTGAAGCTTTCTTT
-,TRBJ2-5,-,TRBV29-1,CSGSGGPLQETQYF,TGCAGCGGCTCGGGGGGCCCCCTCCAAGAGACCCAGTACTTC
-,TRBJ2-2,TRBD1,TRBV4-1,CASSQDGDRLTGELFF,TGCGCCAGCAGCCAAGATGGGGACAGGTTAACCGGGGAGCTGTTTTTT
few,TRBJ2-1,-,TRBV19,CASISGYPYNEQFF,TGTGCCAGTATTTCGGGTTATCCTTACAATGAGCAGTTCTTC
-,TRBJ1-4,-,TRBV28,CASSSTLAALEKLFF,TGTGCCAGCAGTTCAACTTTGGCGGCGCTTGAAAAACTGTTTTTT
-,TRBJ2-4,-,TRBV7-9,CASSLGPIGPRGNIQYF,TGTGCCAGCAGCTTAGGCCCCATTGGGCCCAGGGGAAACATTCAGTACTTC
-,TRBJ2-7,TRBD1,TRBV7-9,CASRTGTGNEQYF,TGTGCCAGCAGAACCGGGACAGGGAACGAGCAGTACTTC
few,TRBJ2-3,TRBD2,TRBV4-1,CASTWGGSSTDTQYF,TGCGCCAGCACATGGGGGGGATCTAGCACAGATACGCAGTATTTT
-,TRBJ2-7,TRBD2,TRBV28,CASSRGKGLAGSYEQYF,TGTGCCAGCAGCCGAGGGAAGGGACTAGCGGGATCCTACGAGCAGTACTTC
-,TRBJ2-7,-,TRBV19,CASSPTGPYEQYF,TGTGCCAGTAGCCCCACAGGACCCTACGAGCAGTACTTC
-,TRBJ2-7,-,TRBV19,CASSIDRGRGYEQYF,TGTGCCAGTAGTATAGATCGGGGCAGGGGCTACGAGCAGTACTTC
once,TRBJ1-3,-,TRBV7-9,CASSPTTGNTIYF,TGTGCCAGCAGCCCTACGACTGGAAACACCATATATTTT
-,TRBJ2-2,-,TRBV25-1,CASSRITGELFF,TGTGCCAGCAGCCGGATCACCGGGGAGCTGTTTTTT
-,TRBJ1-1,TRBD1,TRBV7-9,CASSLVTGGTEAFF,TGTGCCAGCAGCTTAGTTACAGGGGGGACTGAAGCTTTCTTT
-,TRBJ2-3,TRBD1,TRBV19,CASSPVGDRVTQYF,TGTGCCAGTAGTCCGGTCGGGGACAGGGTAACGCAGTATTTT
-,TRBJ2-5,-,TRBV4-1,CASSQGWDQGAQETQYF,TGCGCCAGCAGCCAAGGGTGGGACCAAGGGGCCCAAGAGACCCAGTACTTC
once,TRBJ1-4,TRBD1,TRBV9,CASSVAGTGFEKLFF,TGTGCCAGCAGCGTAGCCGGGACAGGGTTTGAAAAACTGTTTTTT
-,TRBJ2-1,TRBD2,TRBV9,CASSELAGENEQFF,TGTGCCAGCAGCGAGTTAGCGGGAGAGAATGAGCAGTTCTTC
once,TRBJ2-5,TRBD1,TRBV5-5,CASSAPGQGMKETQYF,TGTGCCAGCAGCGCGCCGGGACAGGGGATGAAAGAGACCCAGTACTTC
-,TRBJ1-2,-,TRBV5-4,CASSRTVSSYGYTF,TGTGCCAGCAGCAGGACAGTGAGTAGCTATGGCTACACCTTC
-,TRBJ2-1,-,TRBV5-1,CASSLAPYNEQFF,TGCGCCAGCAGCTTGGCTCCCTACAATGAGCAGTTCTTC
-,TRBJ2-1,-,TRBV10-1,CASSDFGEQFF,TGCGCCAGCAGTGATTTTGGTGAGCAGTTCTTC
-,TRBJ2-1,-,TRBV4-1,CASSTRDSGVNEQFF,TGCGCCAGCAGCACCCGGGACTCGGGGGTGAATGAGCAGTTCTTC
-,TRBJ2-2,-,TRBV4-1,CASSQDPGFNTGELFF,TGCGCCAGCAGCCAAGATCCGGGTTTCAACACCGGGGAGCTGTTTTTT
-,TRBJ1-1,-,TRBV13,CASNLRGTSTEAFF,TGTGCCAGCAACCTGAGGGGGACGAGCACTGAAGCTTTCTTT
-,TRBJ2-3,TRBD2,TRBV4-1,CASSWGLAVTDTQYF,TGCGCCAGCAGCTGGGGACTAGCGGTGACAGATACGCAGTATTTT
-,TRBJ2-3,TRBD1,TRBV7-8,CASSLSRGLTDTQYF,TGTGCCAGCAGCTTATCAAGGGGGCTAACAGATACGCAGTATTTT
-,TRBJ2-2,TRBD2,TRBV6-6,CASSNSGEDTGELFF,TGTGCCAGCAGTAATAGCGGGGAGGACACCGGGGAGCTGTTTTTT